This TCR beta chain was captured in a study of T cells after yellow fever vaccination. Study results and caveats: Once the booster was given, most primary-vaccination clones reappeared, at 95% to 98% for CD4 and over 75% for CD8.

Concerning this clonotype: Its antigen remains unidentified.

Template-switching 5'RACE yielded the TCR cDNA; a universal primer site and UMIs were added in the process. TCRdb recomputed calls from the 5' RACE reads with MiXCR, one row per CDR3 protein. The sample gives about 320,000 distinct CDR3 sequences, around 4.3% of which show up once; roughly a fifth is in the top ten. The CDR3 loop spans 15 amino acids. Trimming left V 7 bases short and J 3 bases short, with 19 bases between. This clonotype was obtained from a man between 18 and 35 years old who received the YFV17D yellow fever vaccine. The sequences come from PBMCs, collected 15 days after the yellow fever booster vaccination. This chain uses TRBV12-3 or TRBV12-4 with TRBJ2-7; D may match TRBD1 or TRBD2 (5 bases each). CDR3 amino acids: CASTQGIGMGYEQYF. The CDR3 DNA reads TGTGCCAGCACCCAGGGAATCGGGATGGGCTACGAGCAGTACTTC.